The rows below give T cell receptor beta chains drawn from one sample of a study of shared clonotypes between healthy human individuals. This table comes from immunoSEQ multiplex PCR, and its TCRdb copy is limited to in-frame clones, with some not included. The sample contains 1.4 million to 1.5 million clones, around 95% of which appear only once. The sample comprised naive CD4+ T cells sorted from blood. The origin of the receptors is a man younger than 40 in good health. The CDR3 runs from the conserved cysteine through the conserved F or W. Fields, in order: J gene, D gene, clone size, V gene, CDR3 protein, CDR3 DNA. D genes are given only for firm matches. The size entry is marked missing in some rows and otherwise reads once, few, many or a size class.

J gene: TRBJ2-7
D gene: TRBD2
clone size: -
V gene: TRBV6-6
CDR3 protein: CASSYSRTSYEQYF
CDR3 DNA: TGTGCCAGCAGTTATTCAAGGACTAGCTACGAGCAGTACTTC

J gene: TRBJ2-3
D gene: TRBD1
clone size: -
V gene: TRBV6-5
CDR3 protein: CASSYPGTGRPFF
CDR3 DNA: TGTGCCAGCAGTTACCCAGGGACAGGGAGACCCTTTTTT

J gene: TRBJ2-5
D gene: TRBD2
clone size: -
V gene: TRBV18
CDR3 protein: CASSPPGLAGGFETQYF
CDR3 DNA: TGTGCCAGCTCACCACCGGGACTAGCGGGAGGGTTCGAGACCCAGTACTTC

J gene: TRBJ2-7
D gene: -
clone size: -
V gene: TRBV25-1
CDR3 protein: CASSEWGTPVIGIYEQYF
CDR3 DNA: TGTGCCAGCAGTGAATGGGGGACCCCTGTCATTGGAATCTACGAGCAGTACTTC

J gene: TRBJ1-4
D gene: -
clone size: -
V gene: TRBV15
CDR3 protein: CATSTETSGQRNEKLFF
CDR3 DNA: TGTGCCACCAGCACCGAGACCTCCGGACAGCGAAATGAAAAACTGTTTTTT

J gene: TRBJ2-1
D gene: -
clone size: -
V gene: TRBV2
CDR3 protein: CASSTTNEQFF
CDR3 DNA: TGTGCCAGCTCGACCACCAATGAGCAGTTCTTC

J gene: TRBJ2-7
D gene: TRBD2
clone size: -
V gene: TRBV6-6
CDR3 protein: CASSSSGHSYEQYF
CDR3 DNA: TGTGCCAGCAGCTCTAGCGGGCACTCCTACGAGCAGTACTTC

J gene: TRBJ2-5
D gene: -
clone size: -
V gene: TRBV7-8
CDR3 protein: CASSPSPLTGPNQETQYF
CDR3 DNA: TGTGCCAGCAGCCCCAGCCCCCTAACTGGACCGAACCAAGAGACCCAGTACTTC

J gene: TRBJ1-1
D gene: -
clone size: -
V gene: TRBV13
CDR3 protein: CASRTQENTEAFF
CDR3 DNA: TGTGCCAGCCGAACTCAGGAGAACACTGAAGCTTTCTTT

J gene: TRBJ2-7
D gene: -
clone size: -
V gene: TRBV29-1
CDR3 protein: CSVAGTSSTYEQYF
CDR3 DNA: TGCAGCGTTGCCGGGACCAGTTCGACGTACGAGCAGTACTTC

J gene: TRBJ2-5
D gene: TRBD2
clone size: once
V gene: TRBV5-1
CDR3 protein: CASSLGLAGLVQETQYF
CDR3 DNA: TGCGCCAGCAGCTTGGGACTAGCGGGATTGGTACAAGAGACCCAGTACTTC

J gene: TRBJ1-2
D gene: -
clone size: -
V gene: TRBV5-3
CDR3 protein: CARTHCDSADGYTF
CDR3 DNA: TGTGCCAGAACACACTGTGACAGCGCGGATGGCTACACCTTC

J gene: TRBJ1-1
D gene: -
clone size: -
V gene: TRBV28
CDR3 protein: CASSRGLEGRRRTEAFF
CDR3 DNA: TGTGCCAGCAGTCGTGGGTTGGAGGGGCGAAGAAGGACTGAAGCTTTCTTT

J gene: TRBJ1-5
D gene: -
clone size: -
V gene: TRBV27
CDR3 protein: CASSLEGGRQPQHF
CDR3 DNA: TGTGCCAGCAGTTTAGAAGGGGGTAGGCAGCCCCAGCATTTT

J gene: TRBJ2-1
D gene: TRBD2
clone size: -
V gene: TRBV5-1
CDR3 protein: CASSLYSRGEYNEQFF
CDR3 DNA: TGCGCCAGCAGCTTGTACTCGCGGGGGGAGTACAATGAGCAGTTCTTC

J gene: TRBJ2-1
D gene: -
clone size: -
V gene: TRBV15
CDR3 protein: CATNKGNNEQFF
CDR3 DNA: TGTGCTACCAATAAGGGAAACAATGAGCAGTTCTTC

J gene: TRBJ2-1
D gene: -
clone size: few
V gene: TRBV19
CDR3 protein: CASSAGAYNEQFF
CDR3 DNA: TGTGCCAGTAGTGCTGGGGCCTACAATGAGCAGTTCTTC

J gene: TRBJ2-7
D gene: -
clone size: -
V gene: TRBV5-1
CDR3 protein: CASSLGRNTYEQYF
CDR3 DNA: TGCGCCAGCAGCTTGGGACGGAACACCTACGAGCAGTACTTC

J gene: TRBJ1-4
D gene: -
clone size: -
V gene: TRBV5-6
CDR3 protein: CASSLRGSGLVEKLFF
CDR3 DNA: TGTGCCAGCAGCTTGAGGGGGTCGGGGCTAGTTGAAAAACTGTTTTTT

J gene: TRBJ2-2
D gene: -
clone size: -
V gene: TRBV10-1
CDR3 protein: CASSEPGPSGELFF
CDR3 DNA: TGCGCCAGCAGTGAGCCTGGGCCCTCCGGGGAGCTGTTTTTT

J gene: TRBJ2-5
D gene: TRBD2
clone size: -
V gene: TRBV28
CDR3 protein: CASSLSSTNAGVLQETQYF
CDR3 DNA: TGTGCCAGCAGTTTGAGTAGTACTAACGCGGGAGTACTTCAAGAGACCCAGTACTTC

J gene: TRBJ2-2
D gene: -
clone size: -
V gene: TRBV9
CDR3 protein: CASSVEPNTGELFF
CDR3 DNA: TGTGCCAGCAGCGTAGAACCGAACACCGGGGAGCTGTTTTTT

J gene: TRBJ1-5
D gene: -
clone size: -
V gene: TRBV27
CDR3 protein: CASSPSRGQPQHF
CDR3 DNA: TGTGCCAGCAGTCCATCCCGTGGTCAGCCCCAGCATTTT

J gene: TRBJ2-7
D gene: TRBD2
clone size: -
V gene: TRBV10-2
CDR3 protein: CASNGLAGISEQYF
CDR3 DNA: TGCGCCAGCAACGGGCTAGCGGGAATCAGCGAGCAGTACTTC

J gene: TRBJ2-7
D gene: -
clone size: -
V gene: TRBV11-1
CDR3 protein: CASSRGTTEQYF
CDR3 DNA: TGTGCCAGCAGCCGCGGGACAACCGAGCAGTACTTC

J gene: TRBJ2-1
D gene: -
clone size: -
V gene: TRBV6-5
CDR3 protein: CASSYGEAPYNEQFF
CDR3 DNA: TGTGCCAGCAGTTACGGGGAGGCCCCCTACAATGAGCAGTTCTTC

J gene: TRBJ2-7
D gene: TRBD2
clone size: -
V gene: TRBV5-4
CDR3 protein: CASSLELAGTYEQYF
CDR3 DNA: TGTGCCAGCAGCTTGGAACTAGCGGGGACCTACGAGCAGTACTTC